This TCR beta chain stems from a study of blood T cell repertoires in COVID-19. Study information: Acute and convalescent COVID-19 specimens originated in the United States, Italy and Spain.

Germline V gives CDR1 MNHNS, CDR2 SASEGT. The J segment lost 0 bases and the V segment lost 4 bases, leaving 10 bases of the junction unmatched. This CDR3 contains 18 residues. Source study methods: Reference gene primer amplification gave estimated nucleated cell counts. Clones were sequenced by immunoSEQ multiplex PCR, and TCRdb holds only the in-frame ones, with some missing. D and trimming were read from the DNA, whereas the V and J calls and clone size are those reported in that table. The profile shows some 83,000 clones, approximately 82% of them singletons. The sample comprised peripheral blood. The rearrangement joins TRBV6-1 to TRBJ2-3; 10 bases map to TRBD2. The TCR sequence derives from a human donor in a cohort sampled during active COVID-19. The CDR3 reads CASSGIAGGETSTDTQYF. The CDR3 nucleotides are TGTGCCAGCAGTGGGATAGCGGGGGGAGAGACTAGCACAGATACGCAGTATTTT.